The sequence of this TCR beta chain was determined in a study of PD-1 blockade in mismatch repair-deficient tumors. With respect to this clone: Its matching antigen is unknown.

Libraries were prepared by immunoSEQ multiplex PCR; TCRdb keeps only in-frame clonotypes and omits some of them. The sample contains some 130,000 clones, 88% of which appear only once. This CDR3 spans 13 amino acids. V dropped 6 bases and J dropped 3 bases, with 12 bases sitting between them. CDR1 is MNHNS, CDR2 SASEGT, per germline. TCRs were sequenced from a few patients responding to pembrolizumab. Study observations and caveats: Rapid post-treatment expansion, then contraction, generally preceding radiologic response, marked tumor-resident clones.

The sample in question was peripheral blood, obtained about 17 months after starting pembrolizumab. This sequence originates from an adult with mismatch repair-deficient cancer. The genes are TRBV6-1 and TRBJ2-7; D is perhaps TRBD1 or TRBD2 (5 bases each). Here the CDR3 DNA reads TGTGCCAGCAGATTCGGGACGGACTACGAGCAGTACTTC. As protein: CASRFGTDYEQYF.